This T cell receptor beta chain comes out of a study of blood T cell repertoires in COVID-19. This clone has a single count. The table came from immunoSEQ multiplex PCR; TCRdb's copy has only in-frame clones and leaves some out. In the table there are approximately 300,000 clones, around 85% of which are singletons. This CDR3 is built from 21 residues. The sequence came from a human donor with COVID-19, enrolled during active disease. The donor label of this sample is uncertain. The sequenced sample was peripheral blood. The genes are TRBV21-1 and TRBJ2-3; the table's D call, TRBD1, was not checked against the DNA. TRBV21-1 is recorded as a pseudogene. Here the CDR3 DNA reads TGTGCCAGCAGCAATCTGCCGGGACAGGGCACCATTCTTGCTAGCACAGATACGCAGTATTTT. It yields the protein CASSNLPGQGTILASTDTQYF.